A single sample is the source of the 4 T cell receptor beta chains below, sequenced in a study of T cell clonality in common variable immunodeficiency. Only in-frame clones appear in the TCRdb table, and some are missing; sequencing was by immunoSEQ multiplex PCR. The sample contains 50,000 to 60,000 clones, none of them singletons. The sample was peripheral blood mononuclear cells. Source of these receptors: a person aged 18 to 70 in good health.

This clone was detected ten times or more. The sequenced part of the CDR3 DNA is TGTGCCAGCAGCCGCACCGGGACAGGGAGCCACGAG. Residues: CASSRTGTGSHE. The entire CDR3 sequence reads CASSRTGTGSHEQYF. This chain links TRBV7-2 with TRBJ2-7; 9 bases agree with TRBD1. The read ends 3 residues shy of where the CDR3 ends; the end is completed using the germline J gene. This CDR3 comprises 15 residues. Germline CDR1 is SGHTA and CDR2 is FQGNSA. Unmatched junction bases numbered 10, after V lost 5 bases and J lost 5 bases. Combining the CDR3 with reference TRBV7-2 and TRBJ2-7 gives the whole variable domain GAGVSQSPSNKVTEKGKDVELRCDPISGHTALYWYRQSLGQGLEFLIYFQGNSAPDKSGLPSDRFSAERTGGSVSTLTIQRTQQEDSAVYLCASSRTGTGSHEQYFGPGTRLTVT.

The table lists this clone with a few counts. CDR3: CASSLVTGFYNEQFF. The DNA read from the CDR3 is TGTGCCAGCAGCTTAGTAACGGGTTTCTACAATGAG. The rearrangement uses TRBV7-8 and TRBJ2-1; D call uncertain. The read falls 3 residues short of the CDR3 end, and the missing part is taken from the germline J gene. This CDR3 region has 15 residues. The V gene lost 1 base and the J gene lost 3 bases, with 10 bases spanning the gap. The V gene's germline CDR1 is SGHVS and CDR2 FQNEAQ.

This clone was picked up many times. The read is 3 residues too short to cover the CDR3 end, so that end is filled in from the germline J gene. V is TRBV12-3 or TRBV12-4 and J is TRBJ2-7; 7 bases are shared with TRBD2. Unmatched junction bases numbered 2, after V lost 2 bases and J lost 4 bases. This CDR3 is built from 13 residues. Incomplete CDR3 DNA: TGTGCCAGCAGTTTAAGCGGGACTTACGAG. This encodes CASSLSGTYE. The CDR3 in full is CASSLSGTYEQYF.

This clone was detected many times. The read terminates 3 residues ahead of where the CDR3 ends, so the germline J gene completes it. J is TRBJ2-1 and V is TRBV18; D call uncertain. V was shortened by 2 bases and J by 7 bases, with 9 bases between the two germline ends. The CDR3 is 13 amino acids. Germline CDR1 is KGHSH and CDR2 is LQKENI. CDR3 sequence reads: CASSPAPINEQFF. CDR3 bases read: TGTGCCAGCTCACCAGCCCCTATAAATGAG. Based on the CDR3 plus reference TRBV18 and TRBJ2-1, the full variable domain is NAGVMQNPRHLVRRRGQEARLRCSPMKGHSHVYWYRQLPEEGLKFMVYLQKENIIDESGMPKERFSAEFPKEGPSILRIQQVVRGDSAAYFCASSPAPINEQFFGPGTRLTVL.